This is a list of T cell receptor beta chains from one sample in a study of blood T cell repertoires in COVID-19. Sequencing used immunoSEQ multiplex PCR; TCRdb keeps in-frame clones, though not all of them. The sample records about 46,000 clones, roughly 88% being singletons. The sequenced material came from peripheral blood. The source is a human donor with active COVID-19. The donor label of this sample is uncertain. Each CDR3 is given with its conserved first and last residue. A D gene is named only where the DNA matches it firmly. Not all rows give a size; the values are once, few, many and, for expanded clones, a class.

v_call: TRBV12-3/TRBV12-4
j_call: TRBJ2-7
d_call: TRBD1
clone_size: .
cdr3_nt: TGTGCCAGCACGGGACAGGGGGCGTTCGAGCAGTACTTC
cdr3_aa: CASTGQGAFEQYF

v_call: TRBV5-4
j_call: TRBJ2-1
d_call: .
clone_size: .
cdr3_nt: TGTGCCAGCAGCTTGAACGCGGGTTCCTACAATGAGCAGTTCTTC
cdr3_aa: CASSLNAGSYNEQFF

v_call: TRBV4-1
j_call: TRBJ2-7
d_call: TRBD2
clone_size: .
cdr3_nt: TGCGCCAGCAGCCAAGGGAAGCGGGAGGGTTACTACGAGCAGTACTTC
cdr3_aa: CASSQGKREGYYEQYF

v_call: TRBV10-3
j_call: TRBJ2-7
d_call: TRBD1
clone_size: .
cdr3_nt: TGTGCCGTACAGGGGGGAGCTTTTTTCGAGCAGTACTTC
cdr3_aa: CAVQGGAFFEQYF

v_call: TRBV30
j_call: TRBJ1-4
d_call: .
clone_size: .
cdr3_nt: TGTGCCTCCCGGGACAACCTGGAAAAACTGTTTTTT
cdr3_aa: CASRDNLEKLFF

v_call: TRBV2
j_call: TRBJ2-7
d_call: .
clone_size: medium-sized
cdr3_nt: TGTGCCAGCAGCCTCTCCGGGACATCCGGCGAGCAGTACTTC
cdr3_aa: CASSLSGTSGEQYF

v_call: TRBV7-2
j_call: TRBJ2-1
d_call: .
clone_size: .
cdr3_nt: TGTGCCAGCAGCTTATTCCGGGGGAGGTACAATGAGCAGTTCTTC
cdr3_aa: CASSLFRGRYNEQFF

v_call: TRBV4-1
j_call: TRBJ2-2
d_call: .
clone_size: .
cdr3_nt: TGCGCCAGCAGCCCCCCAATGAGAGACGGGGAGCTGTTTTTT
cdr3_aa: CASSPPMRDGELFF

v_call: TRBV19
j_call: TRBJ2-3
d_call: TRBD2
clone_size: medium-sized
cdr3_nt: TGTGCCAGTAGACTAGCGGGAGATACGCAGTATTTT
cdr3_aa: CASRLAGDTQYF

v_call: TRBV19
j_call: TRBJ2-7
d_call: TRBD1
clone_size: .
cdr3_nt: TGTGCCAGTAGTAGGGACAGGGAGAGGGTCGAGCAGTACTTC
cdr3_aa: CASSRDRERVEQYF

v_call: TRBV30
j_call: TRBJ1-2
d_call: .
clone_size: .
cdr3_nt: TGTGCCGCCCCCAGGCTCTATGGCTACACCTTC
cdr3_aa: CAAPRLYGYTF

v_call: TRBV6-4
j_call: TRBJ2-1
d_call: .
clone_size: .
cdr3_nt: TGTGCCAGCAGTGACTCGGGGGCCCCAGGGGATGAGCAGTTCTTC
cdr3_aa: CASSDSGAPGDEQFF

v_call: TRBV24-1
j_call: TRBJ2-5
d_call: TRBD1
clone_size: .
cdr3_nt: TGTGCCACCAGTGCCGGGACAGGGTGGGTGGAGACCCAGTACTTC
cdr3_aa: CATSAGTGWVETQYF

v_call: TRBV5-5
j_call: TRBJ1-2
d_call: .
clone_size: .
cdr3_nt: TGTGCCAGCTCGAGTCTTACGGGGGGCTATACGAGGGCTAACTATGGCTACACCTTC
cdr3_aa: CASSSLTGGYTRANYGYTF

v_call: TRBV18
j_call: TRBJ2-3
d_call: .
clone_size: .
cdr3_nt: TGTGCCAGCTCGGGGCAGAGCACAGATACGCAGTATTTT
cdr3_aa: CASSGQSTDTQYF

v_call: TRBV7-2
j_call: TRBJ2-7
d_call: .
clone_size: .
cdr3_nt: TGTGCCAGCAGCTCACAACCCTACGAGCAGTACTTC
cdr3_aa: CASSSQPYEQYF

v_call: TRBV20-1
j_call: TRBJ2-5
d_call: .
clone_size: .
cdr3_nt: TGCAGTGCTAGGACAGTAGAGACCCAGTACTTC
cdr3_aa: CSARTVETQYF

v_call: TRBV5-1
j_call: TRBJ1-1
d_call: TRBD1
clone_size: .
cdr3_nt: TGCGCCAGCAGCTTGGCCCTCCGGACAGGGGGCTTGGCTGAAGCTTTCTTT
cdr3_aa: CASSLALRTGGLAEAFF

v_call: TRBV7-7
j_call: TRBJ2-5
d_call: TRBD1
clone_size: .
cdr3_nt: TGTGCTAGCAGCCGACAAGGGGGACAGGGAGAGACCCAGTACTTC
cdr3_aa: CASSRQGGQGETQYF

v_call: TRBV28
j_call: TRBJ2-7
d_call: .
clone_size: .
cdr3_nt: TGTGCCAGCAGTTCGCAGGGCCTTAATTCCTACGAGCAGTACTTC
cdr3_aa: CASSSQGLNSYEQYF

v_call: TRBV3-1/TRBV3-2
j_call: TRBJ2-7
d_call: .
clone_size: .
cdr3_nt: TGTGCCAGCAGCTACCTAGCCGGGACCTACGAGCAGTACTTC
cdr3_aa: CASSYLAGTYEQYF

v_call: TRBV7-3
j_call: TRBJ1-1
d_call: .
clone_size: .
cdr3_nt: TGTGCCAGCAGCTTAACGGGGCAGACCACTGAAGCTTTCTTT
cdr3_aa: CASSLTGQTTEAFF

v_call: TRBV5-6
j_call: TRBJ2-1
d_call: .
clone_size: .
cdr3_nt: TGTGCCAGCAGCTTGGGTGCAGGAAGAACCTACAATGAGCAGTTCTTC
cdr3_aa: CASSLGAGRTYNEQFF

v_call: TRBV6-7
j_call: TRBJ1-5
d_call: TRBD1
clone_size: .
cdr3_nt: TGTGCCAGCAGAAGGATGACAGGGGGCAATCAGCCCCAGCATTTT
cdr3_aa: CASRRMTGGNQPQHF

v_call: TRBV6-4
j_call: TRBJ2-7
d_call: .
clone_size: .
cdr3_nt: TGTGCCAGCACCATCCGCCTAGACAGCAAGTACGAGCAGTACTTC
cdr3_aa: CASTIRLDSKYEQYF

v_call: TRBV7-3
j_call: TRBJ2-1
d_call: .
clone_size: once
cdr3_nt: TGTGCCAGCGGCTCGGGAGCCTACAATGAGCAGTTCTTC
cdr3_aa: CASGSGAYNEQFF

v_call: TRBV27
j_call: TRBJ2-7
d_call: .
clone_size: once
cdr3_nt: TGTGCCAGCAGTTCGTCCTACGAGCAGTACTTC
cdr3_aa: CASSSSYEQYF

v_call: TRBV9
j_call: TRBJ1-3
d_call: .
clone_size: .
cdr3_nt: TGTGCCAGCACCTTCGGAGGAGATCGTCACACCATATATTTT
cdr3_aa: CASTFGGDRHTIYF

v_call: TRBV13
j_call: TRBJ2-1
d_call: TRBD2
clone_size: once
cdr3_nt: TGTGCCAGCAGCCCCGAACTAGCGGGTCTGTTCTTC
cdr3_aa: CASSPELAGLFF

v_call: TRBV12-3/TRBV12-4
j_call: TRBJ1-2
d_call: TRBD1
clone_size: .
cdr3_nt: TGTGCCAGCAGTTTGGACAGGTCTTTTGGCTACACCTTC
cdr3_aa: CASSLDRSFGYTF

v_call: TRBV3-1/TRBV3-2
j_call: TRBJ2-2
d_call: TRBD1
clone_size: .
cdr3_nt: TGTGCCAGCAGGAAGTCCCAGGGGGCGAGGACCGGGGAGCTGTTTTTT
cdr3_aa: CASRKSQGARTGELFF

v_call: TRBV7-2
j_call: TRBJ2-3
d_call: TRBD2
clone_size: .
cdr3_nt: TGTGCCAGCAGCTGGAGACTAGCGGGAGGGATTAGCACAGATACGCAGTATTTT
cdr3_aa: CASSWRLAGGISTDTQYF

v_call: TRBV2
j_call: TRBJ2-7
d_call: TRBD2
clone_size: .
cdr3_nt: TGTGCCAGCAGTGACGCCAGCGGGAGTTACGAGCAGTACTTC
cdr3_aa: CASSDASGSYEQYF

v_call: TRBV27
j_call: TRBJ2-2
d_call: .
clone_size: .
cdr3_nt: TGTGCCAGCTGGACGGATGGCCCGCGGGGCACCGGGGAGCTGTTTTTT
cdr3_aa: CASWTDGPRGTGELFF

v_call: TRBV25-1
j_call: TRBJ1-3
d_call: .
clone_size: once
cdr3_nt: TGTGCCAGCAGTGAATCATTGGGAGTCTCTGGAAACACCATATATTTT
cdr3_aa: CASSESLGVSGNTIYF

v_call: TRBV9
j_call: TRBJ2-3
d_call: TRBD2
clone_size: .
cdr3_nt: TGTGCCAGCAGCGTAGCAAGCGGGACGACAGATACGCAGTATTTT
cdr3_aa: CASSVASGTTDTQYF

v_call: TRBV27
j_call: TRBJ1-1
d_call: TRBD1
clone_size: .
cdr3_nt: TGTGCCAGCAGAATTCAAACAGGGGGCACTGAAGCTTTCTTT
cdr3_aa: CASRIQTGGTEAFF

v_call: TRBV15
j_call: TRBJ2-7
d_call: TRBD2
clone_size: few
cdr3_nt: TGTGCCACCAGCAGTGCGGGGGGCAACGAGCAGTACTTC
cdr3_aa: CATSSAGGNEQYF

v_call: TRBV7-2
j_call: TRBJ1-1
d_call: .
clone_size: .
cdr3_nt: TGTGCCAGCAGCTTAAACGTGGGCGGGATCTTTTTAAAAGCTTTCTTT
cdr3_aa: CASSLNVGGIFLKAFF

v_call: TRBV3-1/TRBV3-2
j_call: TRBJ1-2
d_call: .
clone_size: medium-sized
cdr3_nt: TGTGCCAGCAGCCAAAGACACCCTAACTATGGCTACACCTTC
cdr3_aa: CASSQRHPNYGYTF

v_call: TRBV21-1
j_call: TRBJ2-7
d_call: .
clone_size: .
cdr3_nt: TGTGCCAGCAGCAGTGACAGGACCACTTGCGAGCAGTACTTC
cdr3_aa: CASSSDRTTCEQYF

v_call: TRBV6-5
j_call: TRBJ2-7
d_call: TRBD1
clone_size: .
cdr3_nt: TGTGCCAGCAGTCTTCGTTCAGGGGGAAGAAACGAGCAGTACTTC
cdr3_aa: CASSLRSGGRNEQYF

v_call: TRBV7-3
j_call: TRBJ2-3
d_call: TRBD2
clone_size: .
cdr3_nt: TGTGCCAGCAGCTCACAGACTAGCGGGGGTGCTACTAGCACAGATACGCAGTATTTT
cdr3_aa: CASSSQTSGGATSTDTQYF

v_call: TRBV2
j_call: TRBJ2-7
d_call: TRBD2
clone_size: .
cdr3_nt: TGTGCCAGCAGTCGCGGGACTAGCGGGGGCGAGCAGTACTTC
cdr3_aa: CASSRGTSGGEQYF

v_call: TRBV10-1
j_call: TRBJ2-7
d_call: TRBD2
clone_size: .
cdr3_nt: TGCGCCAGCAGTGAGTCTCTAGCGGGAGTAGGCGAGCAGTACTTC
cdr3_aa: CASSESLAGVGEQYF

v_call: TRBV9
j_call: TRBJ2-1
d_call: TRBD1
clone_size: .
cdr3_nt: TGTGCCAGCAGCCCGGGACAGGGAAGGAATGAGCAGTTCTTC
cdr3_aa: CASSPGQGRNEQFF

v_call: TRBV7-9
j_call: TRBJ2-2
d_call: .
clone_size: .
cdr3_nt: TGTGCCAGCAGCTACGGGGGGCCCCGCAACACCGGGGAGCTGTTTTTT
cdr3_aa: CASSYGGPRNTGELFF

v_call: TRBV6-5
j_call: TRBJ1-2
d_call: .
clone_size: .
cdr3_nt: TGTGCCAGCAGTTACCGGGGGGAAGCCTATGGCTACACCTTC
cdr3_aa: CASSYRGEAYGYTF

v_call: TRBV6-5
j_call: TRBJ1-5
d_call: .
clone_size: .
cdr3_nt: TGTGCCAGCAGGGCTGACAAAAGCAATCAGCCCCAGCATTTT
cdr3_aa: CASRADKSNQPQHF

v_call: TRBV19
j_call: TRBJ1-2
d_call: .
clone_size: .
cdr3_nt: TGTGCCAGTAGTATCCAACAGGGAGATGGCTACACCTTC
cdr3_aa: CASSIQQGDGYTF

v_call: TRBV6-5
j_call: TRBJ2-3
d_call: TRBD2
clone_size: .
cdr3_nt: TGTGCCAGCACCCCTCGGGGACTAGCGCCTCATACGCAGTATTTT
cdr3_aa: CASTPRGLAPHTQYF

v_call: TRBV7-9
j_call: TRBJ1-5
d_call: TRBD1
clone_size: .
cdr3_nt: TGTGCCAGCAGCCTTGGGACAGACAATCAGCCCCAGCATTTT
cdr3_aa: CASSLGTDNQPQHF

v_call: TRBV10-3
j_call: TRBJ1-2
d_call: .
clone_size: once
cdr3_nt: TGTGCCATCAGTGAGTCGGGGGCGGGTGGCTACACCTTC
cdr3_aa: CAISESGAGGYTF

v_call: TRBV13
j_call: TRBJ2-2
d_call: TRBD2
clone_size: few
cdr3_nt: TGTGCCAGCAGCTTGTTACCGGGGGGCACCGGGGAGCTGTTTTTT
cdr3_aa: CASSLLPGGTGELFF

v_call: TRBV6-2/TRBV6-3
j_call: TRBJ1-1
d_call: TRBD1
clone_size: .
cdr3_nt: TGTGCCAGCAGTTACCAAGGGGGCATGGGCACTGAAGCTTTCTTT
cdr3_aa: CASSYQGGMGTEAFF

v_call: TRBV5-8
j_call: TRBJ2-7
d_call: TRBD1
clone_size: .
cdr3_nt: TGTGCCAGCAGCCAAGACAGGGGGCTAAGCTCCTACGAGCAGTACTTC
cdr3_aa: CASSQDRGLSSYEQYF

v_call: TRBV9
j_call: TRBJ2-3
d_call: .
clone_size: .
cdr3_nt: TGTGCCAGCAGCGTAAGCGGGCACAGCACAGATACGCAGTATTTT
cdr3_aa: CASSVSGHSTDTQYF

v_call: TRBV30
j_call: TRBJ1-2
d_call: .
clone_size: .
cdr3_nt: TGTGCCTGGACGCCGGGACAACCCTATGGCTACACCTTC
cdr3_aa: CAWTPGQPYGYTF